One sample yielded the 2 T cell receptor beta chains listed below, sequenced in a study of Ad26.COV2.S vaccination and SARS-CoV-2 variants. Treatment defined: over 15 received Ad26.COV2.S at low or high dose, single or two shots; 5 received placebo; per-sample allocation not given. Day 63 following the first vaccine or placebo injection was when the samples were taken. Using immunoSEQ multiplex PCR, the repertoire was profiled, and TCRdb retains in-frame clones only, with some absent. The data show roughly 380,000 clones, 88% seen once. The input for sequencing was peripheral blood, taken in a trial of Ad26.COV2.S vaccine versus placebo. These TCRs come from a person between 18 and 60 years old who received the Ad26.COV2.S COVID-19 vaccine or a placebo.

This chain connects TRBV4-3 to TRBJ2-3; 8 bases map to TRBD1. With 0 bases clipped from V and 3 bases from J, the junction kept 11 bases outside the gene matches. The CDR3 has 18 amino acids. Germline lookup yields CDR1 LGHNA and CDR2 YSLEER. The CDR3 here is CASSQEDRVRAVTDTQYF. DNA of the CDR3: TGCGCCAGCAGCCAAGAGGACAGGGTCCGAGCTGTGACAGATACGCAGTATTTT.

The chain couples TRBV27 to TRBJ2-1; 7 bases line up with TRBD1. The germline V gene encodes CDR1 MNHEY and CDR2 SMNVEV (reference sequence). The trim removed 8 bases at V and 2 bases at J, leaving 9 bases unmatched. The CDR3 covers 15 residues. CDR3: CASLAGRGTYNEQFF. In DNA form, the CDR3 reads TGTGCCAGCCTGGCGGGCAGGGGGACCTACAATGAGCAGTTCTTC.